This TCR beta chain originates from a study of blood T cell repertoires in COVID-19. About the research overall: Samples taken during acute and convalescent COVID-19 were collected in the United States, Italy and Spain.

The data were produced by immunoSEQ multiplex PCR, yet TCRdb's version contains in-frame clones alone and is incomplete. This sample carries 200,000 to 250,000 clones, approximately 78% of them seen once, and the ten largest clones take about 9%. The germline V and J ends were trimmed by 2 bases and 6 bases, with 7 bases remaining between them. Germline CDR1 SNHLY, CDR2 FYNNEI. This CDR3 region has 12 residues. Across 20 to 25 US areas, participants ranged in age from about 18 to 90 years. Assignment of participants to cohorts was predicated upon participant-reported clinical history. Resolution of symptoms, clearance, or two negative PCRs was present in recovered Cohort 3 donors.

The chain joins TRBV2 to TRBJ2-5; tentative D call: TRBD1 (5 bases). Sequenced input: PBMCs or T cells enriched from blood (not recorded which). The receptor comes from a man aged 40-50 years who had recovered from COVID-19. The CDR3 here is CASSENRQTQYF. Here the CDR3 DNA reads TGTGCCAGCAGTGAAAACAGGCAGACCCAGTACTTC. The entire variable domain, with the rest obtained from reference TRBV2 and TRBJ2-5, is as follows: EPEVTQTPSHQVTQMGQEVILRCVPISNHLYFYWYRQILGQKVEFLVSFYNNEISEKSEIFDDQFSVERPDGSNFTLKIRSTKLEDSAMYFCASSENRQTQYFGPGTRLLVL.